Each of the 17 T cell receptor beta chains below was sequenced from the same sample in a study of cytomegalovirus exposure and HLA in healthy donors. A multiplex PCR was run with 60 Vbeta primers and 13 Jbeta primers. The repertoire was sequenced with immunoSEQ multiplex PCR; TCRdb's copy has only in-frame clones and lacks some. The table includes 200,000 to 250,000 clones, over 60% detected once. The sequenced sample was PBMCs. Every receptor here comes from a man between 18 and 35 years old in good health and CMV-seronegative.

This sequence joins TRBV9 and TRBJ2-7; 7 bases fit TRBD2. The germline gives CDR1 SGDLS, CDR2 YYNGEE. The ends lost 0 bases at V and 1 base at J; junction bases unmatched: 4. The CDR3 sequence is 15 residues long. As DNA, the CDR3 is TGTGCCAGCAGCGTAGGGACTAGTAGGTCCTACGAGCAGTACTTC. Its protein product is CASSVGTSRSYEQYF.

The chain joins TRBV30 to TRBJ2-7; maybe TRBD1 (6 bases). The CDR3 sequence is 13 residues long. CDR1 is GTSNPN, CDR2 SVGIG, per germline (reference sequence). The ends were cut back, 4 bases at V and 6 bases at J, with 16 bases in the middle. The CDR3 sequence: CAWTDGRGGEQYF. The CDR3 DNA sequence: TGTGCCTGGACGGACGGCCGAGGGGGCGAGCAGTACTTC.

This sequence joins TRBV4-1 and TRBJ2-7; D might be TRBD1 (6 bases). V lost 1 base and J lost 2, with 9 bases in between. Per germline, CDR1 MGHRA and CDR2 YSYEKL. CDR3 length: 14 residues. The DNA of the CDR3 is TGCGCCAGCAGCCAAGGGGACACCACCTACGAGCAGTACTTC. It codes for CASSQGDTTYEQYF.

The V call is TRBV6-5, the J call TRBJ1-1; 8 bases line up with TRBD1. The germline gives CDR1 MNHEY, CDR2 SVGAGI. V lost 1 base and J lost 4; bases outside the gene matches: 5. The CDR3 runs to 15 residues. As DNA, the CDR3 is TGTGCCAGCAGTTACTTAACAGGGGGTTCCACTGAAGCTTTCTTT. The encoded protein is CASSYLTGGSTEAFF.

The gene calls are TRBV7-8 and TRBJ1-6; no clear D. The CDR3 is made up of 12 amino acids. Germline CDR1 SGHVS, CDR2 FQNEAQ. Trimming stripped 5 bases from V and 13 bases from J, with 12 bases between. For the CDR3, the DNA is TGTGCCAGCAGCCTTCGGGAGAAGCCCCTCCACTTT. Amino acids: CASSLREKPLHF.

DNA of the CDR3: TGCGCCAGCAGCCCGTCGGACAGGGGTGATACGCAGTATTTT. Its protein product is CASSPSDRGDTQYF. The V and J genes are TRBV5-1 and TRBJ2-3; 9 nucleotides align to TRBD1. The trim removed 4 bases at V and 6 bases at J, leaving 6 bases unmatched. Germline loops: CDR1 SGHRS, CDR2 YFSETQ. This CDR3 is built from 14 residues. Based on the CDR3 plus reference TRBV5-1 and TRBJ2-3, the full variable domain is KAGVTQTPRYLIKTRGQQVTLSCSPISGHRSVSWYQQTPGQGLQFLFEYFSETQRNKGNFPGRFSGRQFSNSRSEMNVSTLELGDSALYLCASSPSDRGDTQYFGPGTRLTVL.

V is TRBV7-2 and J is TRBJ2-2, with D perhaps TRBD1 (6 bases). There are 14 residues in the CDR3. In germline, CDR1 is SGHTA, CDR2 FQGNSA. Trimming left V 4 bases short and J 4 bases short, with 10 bases between. The CDR3: CASSSGQITGELFF. CDR3 bases: TGTGCCAGCAGCTCCGGACAGATCACCGGGGAGCTGTTTTTT.

The V gene is TRBV10-2, the J gene TRBJ2-5, with 11 bases lining up with TRBD2. With V trimmed by 10 bases and J by 5 bases, 15 bases remained unmatched. CDR1 and CDR2 (germline): WSHSY, SAAADI. The CDR3 is 16 amino acids. CDR3 sequence: CATRGGLAGGVETQYF. Written as DNA, the CDR3 is TGCGCCACTCGCGGTGGTCTAGCGGGAGGTGTGGAGACCCAGTACTTC.

This clone was observed once. The V and J genes are TRBV10-2 and TRBJ1-2, with 10 bases identical to TRBD1. The junction had 4 bases not matched to a gene; V was cut back by 6 bases and J by 0 bases. Germline-derived CDR1 and CDR2 are WSHSY and SAAADI. The CDR3 has 15 residues. In DNA form, the CDR3 reads TGCGCCAGCAGGGGACAGGGGAGATCTAACTATGGCTACACCTTC. It translates to CASRGQGRSNYGYTF.

This sequence joins TRBV2 and TRBJ1-1; 9 nucleotides line up with TRBD1. CDR3 length: 12 residues. Germline loops: CDR1 SNHLY, CDR2 FYNNEI. The junction had 1 base not matched to a gene; V was cut back by 7 bases and J by 4 bases. The CDR3 loop is CASKTGGTEAFF. CDR3 sequence (DNA): TGTGCCAGCAAGACAGGGGGCACTGAAGCTTTCTTT.

A note on this clone: One junction end disagrees with the germline gene, perhaps due to a read error. The chain recombines TRBV7-9 with TRBJ2-7, with 12 bases lining up with TRBD2. This CDR3 comprises 16 residues. Germline V CDR1 and CDR2: SEHNR, FQNEAQ (reference sequence). The CDR3 reads CSSSQRLAGDVTEQYF. The CDR3 coding sequence is TGTTCCAGCAGCCAACGACTAGCGGGAGATGTGACCGAGCAGTACTTC.

This clone was detected once. The CDR3 loop is CASSAADYEQYF. The CDR3 DNA is TGCGCCAGCAGCGCTGCGGACTACGAGCAGTACTTC. The chain couples TRBV5-1 to TRBJ2-7, with D unresolved. CDR3 size: 12 residues. The V and J ends lost 4 bases and 3 bases respectively, with 8 bases between them. Germline CDR1 SGHRS, CDR2 YFSETQ.

The chain links TRBV7-8 to TRBJ2-1; TRBD2 matches 8 bases. The length of the CDR3 is 17 residues. Germline V gene lookup returns CDR1 SGHVS and CDR2 FQNEAQ. V was pared by 4 bases and J by 3 bases, with 11 bases of the junction left unmatched. The CDR3 bases are TGTGCCAGCAGCTCACGTCCCGGTAGCGGGGTCTACAATGAGCAGTTCTTC. This sequence encodes CASSSRPGSGVYNEQFF.

V usage is TRBV28 and J usage is TRBJ1-2, with 8 nucleotides matching TRBD1. Germline-derived CDR1 and CDR2 are MDHEN and SYDVKM. The junction had 10 bases not matched to a gene; V was cut back by 6 bases and J by 7 bases. The CDR3 has 14 amino acids. The CDR3 loop is CASRPQGETGGYTF. The CDR3 coding sequence is TGTGCCAGCAGACCACAGGGGGAAACCGGTGGCTACACCTTC.

There are a few counts of this clone. The chain joins TRBV19 to TRBJ2-3, with 7 bases fitting TRBD1. Trimming at V came to 7 bases and at J to 0 bases, leaving 7 bases not matched to a gene. The CDR3 consists of 15 residues. The germline V gene has CDR1 LNHDA and CDR2 SQIVND (reference sequence). CDR3 sequence (DNA): TGTGCCAGTACCCGTAGGGGACAGAGCACAGATACGCAGTATTTT. Its translation is CASTRRGQSTDTQYF.

A remark on this clone: A junction end diverges from the germline sequence, so it may reflect a read error. This chain links TRBV9 with TRBJ2-7; unclear D gene. The CDR3 runs 13 residues. The germline gives CDR1 SGDLS, CDR2 YYNGEE. The CDR3 DNA reads as TGTGCCAGCAGCGTAGGACTCTCCCACGAGCAGTACTTC. It translates to CASSVGLSHEQYF.

J is TRBJ2-1 and V is TRBV7-9; TRBD2 matches at 14 bases. V lost 4 bases, J lost 8 bases, and 4 bases stayed unmatched. From germline, CDR1 is SEHNR and CDR2 FQNEAQ (reference sequence). CDR3 size: 15 residues. The CDR3 DNA follows: TGTGCCAGCAGCTCTGGGACTAGCGGGAGCTATGAGCAGTTCTTC. Protein sequence: CASSSGTSGSYEQFF. Variable domain in full (rest from reference TRBV7-9 and TRBJ2-1): DTGVSQNPRHKITKRGQNVTFRCDPISEHNRLYWYRQTLGQGPEFLTYFQNEAQLEKSRLLSDRFSAERPKGSFSTLEIQRTEQGDSAMYLCASSSGTSGSYEQFFGPGTRLTVL.